The present entry profiles one T cell receptor beta chain with its context. The sample originates from a study of blood T cell repertoires in COVID-19. Study summary: The cDNA or gDNA used as material had been derived from T cells, B-cell-depleted T cells, or PBMCs.

The CDR3 spans 17 residues. Germline CDR1 reads KGHSH; CDR2 reads LQKENI. V was cut by 8 bases and J by 0 bases, with 17 bases left in between. How the authors handled the data: Reference gene primer amplification gave estimated nucleated cell counts. Here immunoSEQ multiplex PCR was the method, and the copy in TCRdb shows in-frame clones only, minus some. The V and J calls and clone size were taken over from that table, and D and trimming were inferred from the DNA. The sample yields some 400,000 clones, 80% to 90% seen once. Sequencing used PBMCs or T cells enriched from blood (not recorded which). This chain uses TRBV18 with TRBJ2-6; D may be TRBD1 (7 bases). The source is a young man who had recovered from COVID-19. The CDR3 nucleotides read TGTGCCAGCACAATGGCAGGGGGAGGCTCTGGGGCCAACGTCCTGACTTTC. Its protein product is CASTMAGGGSGANVLTF. The whole variable domain, filled in from reference TRBV18 and TRBJ2-6, reads NAGVMQNPRHLVRRRGQEARLRCSPMKGHSHVYWYRQLPEEGLKFMVYLQKENIIDESGMPKERFSAEFPKEGPSILRIQQVVRGDSAAYFCASTMAGGGSGANVLTFGAGSRLTVL.